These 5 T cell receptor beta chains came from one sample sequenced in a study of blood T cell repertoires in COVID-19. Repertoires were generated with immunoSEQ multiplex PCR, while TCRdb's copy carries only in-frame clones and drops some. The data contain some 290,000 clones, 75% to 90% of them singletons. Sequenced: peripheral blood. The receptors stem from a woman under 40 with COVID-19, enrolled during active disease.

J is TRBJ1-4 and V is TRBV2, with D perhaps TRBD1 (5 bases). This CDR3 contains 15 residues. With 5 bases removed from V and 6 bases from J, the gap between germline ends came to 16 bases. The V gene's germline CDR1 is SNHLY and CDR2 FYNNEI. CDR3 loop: CASSPSGVGDEKLFF. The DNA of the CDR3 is TGTGCCAGCAGTCCGTCGGGGGTAGGCGATGAAAAACTGTTTTTT. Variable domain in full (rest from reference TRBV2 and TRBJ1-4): EPEVTQTPSHQVTQMGQEVILRCVPISNHLYFYWYRQILGQKVEFLVSFYNNEISEKSEIFDDQFSVERPDGSNFTLKIRSTKLEDSAMYFCASSPSGVGDEKLFFGSGTQLSVL.

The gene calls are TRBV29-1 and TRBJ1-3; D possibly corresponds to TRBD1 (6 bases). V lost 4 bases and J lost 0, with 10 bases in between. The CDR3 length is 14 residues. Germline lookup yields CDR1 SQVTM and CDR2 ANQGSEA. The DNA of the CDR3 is TGCAGCGTTGCCACAGGGACCTCTGGAAACACCATATATTTT. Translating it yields CSVATGTSGNTIYF.

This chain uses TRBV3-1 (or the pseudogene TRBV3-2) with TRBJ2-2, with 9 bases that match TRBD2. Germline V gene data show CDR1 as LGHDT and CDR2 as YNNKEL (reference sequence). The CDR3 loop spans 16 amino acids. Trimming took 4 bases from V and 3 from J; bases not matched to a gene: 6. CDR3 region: CASSLLTSGYTGELFF. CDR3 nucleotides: TGTGCCAGCAGCCTTCTGACTAGCGGCTACACCGGGGAGCTGTTTTTT.

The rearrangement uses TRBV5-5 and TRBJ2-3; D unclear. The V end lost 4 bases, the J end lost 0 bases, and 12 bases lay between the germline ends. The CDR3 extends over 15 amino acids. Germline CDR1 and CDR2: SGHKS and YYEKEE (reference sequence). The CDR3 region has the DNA TGTGCCAGCAGCCCCTCCGGTTATAGCACAGATACGCAGTATTTT. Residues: CASSPSGYSTDTQYF.

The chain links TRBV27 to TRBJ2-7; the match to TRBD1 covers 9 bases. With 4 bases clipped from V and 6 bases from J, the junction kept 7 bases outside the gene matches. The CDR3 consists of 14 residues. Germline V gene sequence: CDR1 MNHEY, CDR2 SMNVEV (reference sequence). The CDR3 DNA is TGTGCCAGCAGTTCGGGGACAGGGTTACGCGAGCAGTACTTC. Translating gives CASSSGTGLREQYF.